The 20 T cell receptor beta chains in this list originate from one sample, sequenced in a study of blood T cell repertoires in COVID-19. This table comes from immunoSEQ multiplex PCR, and its TCRdb copy is limited to in-frame clones, with some not included. The sample gives 300,000 or so clones, under 90% of which show up once; approximately 2.9% is in the top ten. The specimen sequenced was PBMCs or T cells enriched from blood (not recorded which). The source of these receptors is a woman aged 45-59 years who had been exposed to COVID-19.

This rearrangement joins TRBV5-1 to TRBJ2-2; TRBD1 matches 7 bases. In germline, CDR1 is SGHRS, CDR2 YFSETQ. V shed 4 bases and J 6 bases; nucleotides not matched to a gene: 9. This CDR3 comprises 15 residues. The CDR3 DNA sequence: TGCGCCAGCAGCCATGGGACAGCCGCCTCCGGGGAGCTGTTTTTT. Residues: CASSHGTAASGELFF.

This chain links TRBV27 with TRBJ2-7; TRBD1 matches 8 bases. Germline-derived CDR1 and CDR2 are MNHEY and SMNVEV (reference sequence). V lost 3 bases to trimming and J lost 6 bases; unmatched junction nucleotides: 4. CDR3 length equals 13 residues. CDR3: CASSFQGQGEQYF. The CDR3 DNA reads TGTGCCAGCAGTTTCCAAGGACAGGGCGAGCAGTACTTC.

V gene TRBV29-1 combines with J gene TRBJ2-2, with D possibly TRBD1 on 5 matching bases. CDR1 and CDR2 (germline): SQVTM, ANQGSEA. Deletions cut 0 bases from V and 6 bases from J, with 14 bases between. CDR3 length: 15 amino acids. CDR3 region: CSVEDSAGRSGELFF. In DNA form, the CDR3 reads TGCAGCGTTGAAGATTCGGCAGGGCGGTCCGGGGAGCTGTTTTTT.

Notes on this clone: The identical CDR3 is also encoded by other nucleotide sequences in the sample. The chain couples TRBV19 to TRBJ1-6; 9 bases fit TRBD1. The CDR3 extends over 14 amino acids. After removal of 5 bases from V and 7 bases from J, the junction contained 3 bases not matched to a gene. Germline V gene lookup returns CDR1 LNHDA and CDR2 SQIVND (reference sequence). The DNA of the CDR3 is TGTGCCAGTAGTTCAACAGGGGGCAATTCACCCCTCCACTTT. Protein: CASSSTGGNSPLHF.

The chain carries TRBV30 and TRBJ2-7; 9 bases align to TRBD1. The ends lost 1 base at V and 2 bases at J; junction bases unmatched: 18. The CDR3 loop spans 19 amino acids. Germline lookup yields CDR1 GTSNPN and CDR2 SVGIG (reference sequence). The CDR3 spells CAWSGFGDRAASSPYEQYF. The DNA for the CDR3 is TGTGCCTGGAGTGGCTTTGGGGACAGGGCGGCGAGCAGCCCCTACGAGCAGTACTTC.

Only one count was recorded for this clone. The genes are TRBV5-1 and TRBJ1-4, with a possible D match to TRBD1 (5 bases). The V gene's germline CDR1 is SGHRS and CDR2 YFSETQ. The CDR3 is made up of 14 amino acids. Trimming shortened V by 4 bases and J by 4 bases, and 11 bases separated the two germline ends. As DNA, the CDR3 is TGCGCCAGCAGCATCGGGGGTAGTAATGAAAAACTGTTTTTT. It encodes CASSIGGSNEKLFF.

The V and J genes are TRBV5-1 and TRBJ2-2, with 11 nucleotides matching TRBD1. CDR3 length: 15 amino acids. Trimming at V came to 5 bases and at J to 4 bases, leaving 4 bases not matched to a gene. CDR1 is SGHRS, CDR2 YFSETQ, per germline. The CDR3 here is CASRGQGGFTGELFF. The CDR3 region has the DNA TGCGCCAGCAGGGGACAGGGGGGTTTCACCGGGGAGCTGTTTTTT.

The chain is built from TRBV6-5 and TRBJ1-2; D unresolved. The germline V and J ends were trimmed by 5 bases and 7 bases, with 14 bases remaining between them. The CDR3 spans 13 residues. CDR1 is MNHEY and CDR2 is SVGAGI in the germline V gene. For the CDR3, the DNA is TGTGCCAGCAGTCGAAGCGGCACAGCTGGCTACACCTTC. Amino acids: CASSRSGTAGYTF.

The V and J genes are TRBV2 and TRBJ2-7; 7 bases match TRBD2. This CDR3 contains 16 residues. V gave up 8 bases and J gave up 4 bases; unmatched junction bases: 17. Germline CDR1 and CDR2: SNHLY and FYNNEI. CDR3 nucleotide sequence: TGTGCCAGCTCGGGAGGAAGTGGGTCGAAACGATACGAGCAGTACTTC. It specifies CASSGGSGSKRYEQYF.

The V gene is TRBV4-1, the J gene TRBJ2-1; TRBD2 aligns across 14 bases. The length of the CDR3 is 16 residues. The germline gives CDR1 MGHRA, CDR2 YSYEKL. With 3 bases clipped from V and 8 bases from J, the junction kept 6 bases outside the gene matches. In DNA form, the CDR3 reads TGCGCCAGCAGCCACTGGACTAGCGGGGGGATCGATGAGCAGTTCTTC. Protein product: CASSHWTSGGIDEQFF.

The chain's CDR3 is CASSRDRDYEQYF. Written as DNA, the CDR3 is TGTGCCAGCAGCCGGGACAGGGACTACGAGCAGTACTTC. V is TRBV4-2 and J is TRBJ2-7; 9 bases agree with TRBD1. CDR3 length: 13 amino acids. The germline V gene encodes CDR1 LGHNA and CDR2 YNFKEQ. The junction had 1 base not matched to a gene; V was cut back by 4 bases and J by 3 bases.

The chain joins TRBV2 to TRBJ1-1, with 7 positions matching TRBD1. Germline V lookup: CDR1 SNHLY, CDR2 FYNNEI. This CDR3 is 15 amino acids long. V was pared by 4 bases and J by 2 bases, with 7 bases of the junction left unmatched. The CDR3 loop reads CASSGPGGHNTEAFF. The CDR3 DNA reads TGTGCCAGCAGTGGGCCAGGGGGGCACAACACTGAAGCTTTCTTT.

V gene TRBV4-2 combines with J gene TRBJ2-5; 8 bases map to TRBD2. In germline, CDR1 is LGHNA, CDR2 YNFKEQ. There are 16 residues in the CDR3. Losses at the gene ends were 1 base for V and 1 base for J; bases not matched to a gene: 5. The CDR3 here is CASSQARSGGQETQYF. The CDR3 DNA sequence: TGTGCCAGCAGCCAAGCCCGGAGCGGGGGCCAAGAGACCCAGTACTTC.

The V and J genes are TRBV29-1 and TRBJ2-3, with TRBD2 matching over 8 bases. The V and J ends lost 4 bases and 2 bases, in that order; junction bases with no gene match: 8. This CDR3 contains 15 residues. The germline gives CDR1 SQVTM, CDR2 ANQGSEA. The DNA of the CDR3 is TGCAGCGTTGTGGACTCGGGGGGGCCCACAGATACGCAGTATTTT. Translation gives CSVVDSGGPTDTQYF.

The V and J genes are TRBV7-2 and TRBJ1-2, with a weak D call TRBD1 (5 bases). Germline lookup yields CDR1 SGHTA and CDR2 FQGNSA. Trimming stripped 0 bases from V and 8 bases from J, with 10 bases between. The CDR3 runs 13 residues. CDR3 sequence reads: CASSLAGPGGYTF. The CDR3, as DNA: TGTGCCAGCAGCTTAGCGGGGCCCGGCGGCTACACCTTC.

The chain joins TRBV19 to TRBJ1-3; D possibly corresponds to TRBD1 (6 bases). Germline CDR1 and CDR2: LNHDA and SQIVND (reference sequence). V was pared by 4 bases and J by 4 bases, with 14 bases between. The CDR3 runs to 15 residues. The CDR3 nucleotides read TGTGCCAGTAGTACTGACAGGAATTCCGGAAACACCATATATTTT. It codes for CASSTDRNSGNTIYF.

This chain links TRBV24-1 with TRBJ2-7; D perhaps matches TRBD1 (6 bases). Trimming pared 4 bases from V and 1 base from J, leaving 16 bases between. In germline, CDR1 is KGHDR, CDR2 SFDVKD. CDR3 length equals 16 residues. The CDR3 DNA reads as TGTGCCACCAGTGAACCCCAGGGGCTTGGGTCCTACGAGCAGTACTTC. This gives the protein CATSEPQGLGSYEQYF.

The chain carries TRBV29-1 and TRBJ2-3, with D perhaps matching TRBD2 (7 bases). V was pared by 6 bases and J by 6 bases, with 16 bases between. This CDR3 is built from 13 residues. Germline V gene sequence: CDR1 SQVTM, CDR2 ANQGSEA. In nucleotides, the CDR3 is TGCAGCGTAGACCAGGGGAGGGATGATACGCAGTATTTT. Protein product: CSVDQGRDDTQYF.

This chain connects TRBV28 to TRBJ2-1, with D possibly TRBD1 on 5 matching bases. The CDR3 runs to 14 residues. Germline loops: CDR1 MDHEN, CDR2 SYDVKM. Trimming removed 4 bases from V and 6 bases from J, with 13 bases in between. The CDR3 region is CASSWGRTPNEQFF. The CDR3 region has the DNA TGTGCCAGCAGTTGGGGCCGGACACCCAATGAGCAGTTCTTC.

This clone is a singleton in its sample. The chain combines TRBV5-1 with TRBJ1-1; D is ambiguous. The CDR3 is 14 residues long. The germline V gene encodes CDR1 SGHRS and CDR2 YFSETQ. The ends were cut back, 4 bases at V and 1 base at J, with 11 bases in the middle. The CDR3 coding sequence is TGCGCCAGCAGCCCACTAGCGGGGAACACTGAAGCTTTCTTT. Translating it yields CASSPLAGNTEAFF.